Listed here are 15 T cell receptor beta chains from one sample, sequenced in a study of breast tumors, draining lymph nodes, adjacent tissues. Breast cancer patients provided tissue from their axillary draining lymph nodes. TCRdb ran MiXCR on the multiplex PCR reads and lists one entry per CDR3 protein. The sample has around 150,000 distinct CDR3 sequences, around 24% seen once. Sequencing used axillary lymph node tissue. The receptors come from a female donor with breast cancer. Some clones in this sample may be carry-over from other donors' samples.

A remark on this clonotype: It may be a read error: a sequence one base away is much more abundant. The chain uses TRBV6-1 and TRBJ2-3, with 12 bases aligning to TRBD2. CDR1 and CDR2 from the germline V gene are MNHNS and SASEGT. This CDR3 has 18 residues. CDR3 in amino acids: CASGELAGGPIPPDTQYF. CDR3 sequence (DNA): TGTGCCAGCGGTGAGCTAGCGGGAGGGCCAATTCCCCCAGATACGCAGTATTTT.

In this sample, this clonotype turned up a few times. The V and J genes are TRBV5-1 and TRBJ2-6, with 11 bases matching TRBD1. CDR3 length equals 18 residues. After removal of 3 bases from V and 2 bases from J, the junction contained 7 bases not matched to a gene. The V gene's germline CDR1 is SGHRS and CDR2 YFSETQ. CDR3 in DNA: TGCGCCAGCAGCTACTCCGGGACAGGGGGTGCTGGGGCCAACGTCCTGACTTTC. Residues: CASSYSGTGGAGANVLTF. Complete variable domain (other parts from reference TRBV5-1 and TRBJ2-6): KAGVTQTPRYLIKTRGQQVTLSCSPISGHRSVSWYQQTPGQGLQFLFEYFSETQRNKGNFPGRFSGRQFSNSRSEMNVSTLELGDSALYLCASSYSGTGGAGANVLTFGAGSRLTVL.

This clonotype was seen ten or more times. The chain joins TRBV10-3 to TRBJ2-2; 8 bases fit TRBD1. Germline trimming cut 6 bases from V and 2 bases from J; bases unmatched to any gene: 5. CDR1 and CDR2 from the germline V gene are ENHRY and SYGVKD. CDR3 length: 15 amino acids. The CDR3 here is CAIRGDRSNTGELFF. The CDR3 DNA is TGTGCCATCAGGGGGGACAGGAGTAACACCGGGGAGCTGTTTTTT.

This clonotype was seen more than once but under ten times. With a much larger clone just one base away, this may be a read error. This rearrangement joins TRBV2 to TRBJ1-2; D not resolved. The germline V gene encodes CDR1 SNHLY and CDR2 FYNNEI. The CDR3 extends over 12 amino acids. The CDR3 DNA reads TGTGCCAGCAGTGGACAAGGCTATGGCTGCACCTTC. This gives the protein CASSGQGYGCTF.

Details on this clonotype: Because the CDR3's place on the DNA is in doubt, the DNA is left out and the CDR3 is given as listed by TCRdb. The chain combines TRBV7-8 with TRBJ2-7; TRBD1, the table's D call, was not compared with the DNA. The CDR3 region is 18 residues in length, termini included. CDR1 is SGHVS and CDR2 is FQNEAQ in the germline V gene. The CDR3 reads CASSSRTGGYGYTFEQYF.

In its sample, this clonotype was seen many times. J is TRBJ2-7 and V is TRBV20-1; D call uncertain. Germline CDR1 is DFQATT and CDR2 is SNEGSKA (reference sequence). The V end lost 5 bases, the J end lost 0 bases, and 11 bases lay between the germline ends. The CDR3 consists of 13 residues. CDR3 loop: CSAPSLSSYEQYF. For the CDR3, the DNA is TGCAGTGCTCCCAGTCTTAGCTCCTACGAGCAGTACTTC.

This clonotype was counted many times. The chain employs TRBV7-3 and TRBJ1-3, with TRBD1 matching 7 bases. Germline values: CDR1 SGHTA, CDR2 FQGTGA. V shed 5 bases, J shed 3 bases, and the junction held 1 base outside the gene matches. The CDR3 totals 13 residues. The CDR3 spells CASSRDSGNTIYF. The CDR3 DNA sequence: TGTGCCAGCAGCCGGGACAGTGGAAACACCATATATTTT.

At least ten counts were recorded for this clonotype. The chain carries TRBV2 and TRBJ1-6; D is uncertain. The CDR3 spans 13 residues. V lost 6 bases and J lost 3, with 6 bases in between. The V gene's germline CDR1 is SNHLY and CDR2 FYNNEI. The CDR3 sequence: CASRGSYNSPLHF. The DNA for the CDR3 is TGTGCCAGCAGGGGTAGCTATAATTCACCCCTCCACTTT.

This clonotype was counted ten times or more. The V gene is TRBV9, the J gene TRBJ2-5, with D possibly TRBD2 on 5 matching bases. This CDR3 is 14 amino acids long. V lost 1 base to trimming and J lost 4 bases, with 11 bases between them. CDR1 is SGDLS, CDR2 YYNGEE, per germline. CDR3 bases: TGTGCCAGCAGCGTACAAGGAGGAGGAGAGACCCAGTACTTC. Translating gives CASSVQGGGETQYF.

In its sample, this clonotype was seen many times. This sequence joins TRBV6-2 or TRBV6-3 and TRBJ2-1, with no clear D. Germline V CDR1 and CDR2: MNHEY, SVGEGT. CDR3 length equals 14 residues. V lost 0 bases to trimming and J lost 3 bases, with 6 bases between them. The CDR3 here is CASSYSDFYNEQFF. The CDR3 DNA sequence: TGTGCCAGCAGTTACTCTGACTTCTACAATGAGCAGTTCTTC.

As concerns this clonotype: A much larger clone lies one base from this, so it may be a read error. The gene calls are TRBV3-1 and TRBJ2-7, with 7 bases identical to TRBD2. Looked up from germline, CDR1 is LGHDT and CDR2 is YNNKEL (reference sequence). The J segment lost 6 bases and the V segment lost 8 bases, leaving 7 bases of the junction unmatched. The CDR3 runs 12 residues. Here the CDR3 reads CASGPRGGEQYF. CDR3 sequence (DNA): TGTGCCAGCGGCCCGCGCGGGGGCGAGCAGTACTTC.

V and J are TRBV20-1 and TRBJ2-1; 10 bases are shared with TRBD2. This CDR3 contains 13 residues. Germline-derived CDR1 and CDR2 are DFQATT and SNEGSKA (reference sequence). DNA for the CDR3: TGCAGCGCGAGGACTAGCGGAAACAATGAGCAGTTCTTC. Encoded protein: CSARTSGNNEQFF.

This clonotype was counted ten times or more. V usage is TRBV6-5 and J usage is TRBJ2-3; D might be TRBD1 or TRBD2, each matching 5 bases. V lost 0 bases to trimming and J lost 2 bases, with 12 bases between them. In germline, CDR1 is MNHEY, CDR2 SVGAGI. This CDR3 is 16 amino acids long. CDR3: CASSYSSRGVTDTQYF. Here the CDR3 DNA reads TGTGCCAGCAGTTACTCGAGCAGAGGGGTCACAGATACGCAGTATTTT.

As to this clonotype: Being one base from a much bigger clone, this may be a read error. The V call is TRBV5-6, the J call TRBJ1-4; 10 nucleotides agree with TRBD1. The CDR3 covers 16 residues. CDR1 and CDR2 (germline): SGHDT, YYEEEE. CDR3 in DNA: TGTGCCAGCAGACTTCACGACGGGACAGGGGTTGAAACACTGTTTTTT. Its translation: CASRLHDGTGVETLFF.

With regard to this clonotype: A much bigger clone sits one base away, suggesting this may be a read error. This likely comes from a read error, as the CDR3 has no conserved phenylalanine or tryptophan at its end. V and J are TRBV6-2 or TRBV6-3 and TRBJ2-7, with 12 bases identical to TRBD2. V shed 6 bases and J 7 bases; nucleotides not matched to a gene: 13. CDR3 length: 16 residues. The germline V gene has CDR1 MNHEY and CDR2 SVGEGT. For the CDR3, the DNA is TGTGCCAGCAGCGTCGGACTAGCGGGACCCTCGGAAGAGCAGTACTAC. As protein: CASSVGLAGPSEEQYY.